This entry describes one T cell receptor beta chain. The antigen is unknown. These data come from a study of cytomegalovirus exposure and HLA in healthy donors. At the level of the study: The roughly 120 million unique TCR beta sequences, from roughly 170 million T cells, were found by an earlier analysis. Study-level findings and limits: After further analysis at a later stage, some 15,000 TCR beta sequences were associated with HLA alleles at 0.05 false discovery rate.

This CDR3 comprises 11 residues. Germline V gives CDR1 GTSNPN, CDR2 SVGIG (reference sequence). After removal of 5 bases from V and 7 bases from J, the junction contained 3 bases not matched to a gene. 60 Vbeta and 13 Jbeta primers were used in PCR. Libraries were prepared by immunoSEQ multiplex PCR; TCRdb keeps only in-frame clonotypes and omits some of them. Its listing shows about 77,000 clones. The receptor's source is a man between 45 and 60 years old in good health and CMV-seropositive. Sequenced: PBMCs. The J gene is TRBJ1-2, the V gene TRBV30; 8 bases are shared with TRBD1. The DNA for the CDR3 is TGTGCCTGGCAGGGGGCGGGTGGCTACACCTTC. Translation gives CAWQGAGGYTF. The entire variable domain, with the rest obtained from reference TRBV30 and TRBJ1-2, is as follows: SQTIHQWPATLVQPVGSPLSLECTVEGTSNPNLYWYRQAAGRGLQLLFYSVGIGQISSEVPQNLSASRPQDRQFILSSKKLLLSDSGFYLCAWQGAGGYTFGSGTRLTVV.